This T cell receptor (beta chain) is from a study of shared clonotypes between healthy human individuals. V lost 3 bases and J lost 3, with 18 bases in between. The length of the CDR3 is 17 residues. The V gene's germline CDR1 is LNHDA and CDR2 SQIVND (reference sequence). This clone was recorded only once. The assay was immunoSEQ multiplex PCR, and TCRdb's table has in-frame clones only and misses some. Of 2 million to 2.5 million clones in the sample, approximately 95% are singletons; the top ten hold about 0.37%. The V call is TRBV19, the J call TRBJ1-5; TRBD1 might be the D (6 bases). The material sequenced was naive CD4+ T cells from PBMCs. This sample's subset: CD45RA+ positively selected. This sequence originates from a man aged 18 to 35 in good health. Some clones in this sample may be carry-over from other donors' samples. The CDR3 protein is CASSISSGRGSNQPQHF. The CDR3 nucleotides read TGTGCCAGTAGTATTTCGTCCGGGAGGGGGTCCAATCAGCCCCAGCATTTT.